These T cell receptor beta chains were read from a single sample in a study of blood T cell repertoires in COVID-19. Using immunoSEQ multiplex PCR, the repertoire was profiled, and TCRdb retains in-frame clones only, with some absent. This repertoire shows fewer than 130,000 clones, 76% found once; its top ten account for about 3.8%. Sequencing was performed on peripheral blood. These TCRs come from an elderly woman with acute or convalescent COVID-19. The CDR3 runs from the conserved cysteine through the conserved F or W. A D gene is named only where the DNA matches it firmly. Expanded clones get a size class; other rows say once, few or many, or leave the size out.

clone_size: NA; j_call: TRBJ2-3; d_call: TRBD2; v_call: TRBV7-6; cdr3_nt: TGTGCCAGCAGCGGCTGGACTAGCGGGTACACAGATACGCAGTATTTT; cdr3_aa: CASSGWTSGYTDTQYF
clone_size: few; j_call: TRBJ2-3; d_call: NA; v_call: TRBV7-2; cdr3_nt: TGTGCCAGCAGCTTAAGCGGACCTAGCACAGATACGCAGTATTTT; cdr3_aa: CASSLSGPSTDTQYF
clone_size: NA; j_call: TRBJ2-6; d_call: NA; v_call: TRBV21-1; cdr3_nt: TGTGCCAGCAGCAATGGGCGGGGCTGCCGCTCTGGGGCCAACGTCCTGACTTTC; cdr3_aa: CASSNGRGCRSGANVLTF
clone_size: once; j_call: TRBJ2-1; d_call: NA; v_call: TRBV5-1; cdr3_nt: TGCGCCAGCAGCTTCATCCAGTACAATGAGCAGTTCTTC; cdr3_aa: CASSFIQYNEQFF
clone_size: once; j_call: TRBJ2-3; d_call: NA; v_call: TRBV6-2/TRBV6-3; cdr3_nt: TGTGCCAGCAGTCCACTCAATACGGGAGTCGGGACAGATACGCAGTATTTT; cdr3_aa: CASSPLNTGVGTDTQYF
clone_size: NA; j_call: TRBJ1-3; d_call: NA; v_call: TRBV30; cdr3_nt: TGTGCCTGGAGTGCGCGGGTTGTAAACACCATATATTTT; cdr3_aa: CAWSARVVNTIYF
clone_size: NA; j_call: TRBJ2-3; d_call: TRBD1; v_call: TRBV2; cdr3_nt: TGTGCCAGCAATATCCCCCAGGGGGCAGATACGCAGTATTTT; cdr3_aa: CASNIPQGADTQYF
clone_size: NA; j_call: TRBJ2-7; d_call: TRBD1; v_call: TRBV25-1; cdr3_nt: TGTGCCAGCAGTGCCGAACAGGGGGCTTCCTACGAGCAGTACTTC; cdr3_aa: CASSAEQGASYEQYF
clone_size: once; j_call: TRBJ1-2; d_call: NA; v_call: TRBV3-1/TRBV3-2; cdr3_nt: TGTGCCAGCAGCCCGAGCATCGGGTTGAGGAGGGAGGACTATGGCTACACCTTC; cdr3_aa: CASSPSIGLRREDYGYTF
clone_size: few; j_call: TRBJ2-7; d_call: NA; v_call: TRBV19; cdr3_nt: TGTGCCAGTAGGCCACAGCTTTCCTACGAGCAGTACTTC; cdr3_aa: CASRPQLSYEQYF
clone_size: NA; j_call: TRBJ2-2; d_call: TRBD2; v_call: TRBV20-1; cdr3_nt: TGCAGTGCTAGTCCCGGCGGGAGATACGACACCGGGGAGCTGTTTTTT; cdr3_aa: CSASPGGRYDTGELFF
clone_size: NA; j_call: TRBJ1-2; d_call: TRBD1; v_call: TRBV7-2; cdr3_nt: TGTGCCAGCAGCTTGCGGTTCGGGACAGCCCTTTTTAACTATGGCTACACCTTC; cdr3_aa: CASSLRFGTALFNYGYTF
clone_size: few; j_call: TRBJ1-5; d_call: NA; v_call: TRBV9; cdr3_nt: TGTGCCAGCAGCGAGGGGGGGCACAGCAATCAGCCCCAGCATTTT; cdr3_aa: CASSEGGHSNQPQHF
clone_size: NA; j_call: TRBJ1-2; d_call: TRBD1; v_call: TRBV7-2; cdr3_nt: TGTGCCAGCAGCTTAGGACAGGGACTCTATGGCTACACCTTC; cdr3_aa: CASSLGQGLYGYTF
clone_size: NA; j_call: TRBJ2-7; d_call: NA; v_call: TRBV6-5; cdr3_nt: TGTGCCAGCAGTACACAGGTGGTCGGGGAGCAGTACTTC; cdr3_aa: CASSTQVVGEQYF
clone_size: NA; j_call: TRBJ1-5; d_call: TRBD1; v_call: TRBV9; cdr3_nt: TGTGCCAGCAGCATCGGGACAGTCAATCAGCCCCAGCATTTT; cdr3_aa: CASSIGTVNQPQHF
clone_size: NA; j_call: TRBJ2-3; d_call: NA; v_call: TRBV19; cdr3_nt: TGTGCCAGTAGTCGGGAGACAGATACGCAGTATTTT; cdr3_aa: CASSRETDTQYF
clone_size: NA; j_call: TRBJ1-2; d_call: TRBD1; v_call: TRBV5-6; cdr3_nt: TGTGCCAGCAGCTTGGTTTCTGGGGACAGGGACTATGGCTACACCTTC; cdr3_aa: CASSLVSGDRDYGYTF
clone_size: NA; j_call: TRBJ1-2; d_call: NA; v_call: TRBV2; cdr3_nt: TGTGCCAGCAGTGGACAGAAAATCTATGGCTACACCTTC; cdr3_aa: CASSGQKIYGYTF
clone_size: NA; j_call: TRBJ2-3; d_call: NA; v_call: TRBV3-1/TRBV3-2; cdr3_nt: TGTGCCAGCAGCCAACCACAGGGCAACGCAGATACGCAGTATTTT; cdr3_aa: CASSQPQGNADTQYF
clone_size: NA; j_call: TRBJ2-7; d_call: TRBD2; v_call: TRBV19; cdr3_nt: TGTGCCGTGAAGGGCGGGAGTTCCTACGAGCAGTACTTC; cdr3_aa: CAVKGGSSYEQYF
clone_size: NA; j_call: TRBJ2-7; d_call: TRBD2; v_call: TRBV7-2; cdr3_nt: TGTGCCAGCAGCTTTGGACCACTAGCGGGAGCCCACGAGCAGTACTTC; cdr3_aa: CASSFGPLAGAHEQYF
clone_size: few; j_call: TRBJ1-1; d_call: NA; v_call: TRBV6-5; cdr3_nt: TGTGCCAGCAGGATACAGCTGGGGGGATCCCCTGAAGCTTTCTTT; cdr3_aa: CASRIQLGGSPEAFF
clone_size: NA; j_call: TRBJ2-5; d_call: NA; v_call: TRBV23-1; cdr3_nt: TGCGCCAGCAGTCAAAGGGATAGGAGGGAGACCCAGTACTTC; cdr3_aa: CASSQRDRRETQYF
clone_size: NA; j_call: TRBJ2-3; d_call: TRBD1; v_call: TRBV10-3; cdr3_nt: TGTGCCATCAGGAGGGACAGTGGACCCACAGATACGCAGTATTTT; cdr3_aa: CAIRRDSGPTDTQYF
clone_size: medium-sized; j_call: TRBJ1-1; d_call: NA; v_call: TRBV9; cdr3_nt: TGTGCCAGCAGCGAGGGGGAGGGAAGTTTCACTGAAGCTTTCTTT; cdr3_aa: CASSEGEGSFTEAFF
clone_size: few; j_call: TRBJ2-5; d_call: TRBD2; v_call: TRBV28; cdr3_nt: TGTGCCAGCAGTTCGGGACTAGCGATCGGAGAGACCCAGTACTTC; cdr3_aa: CASSSGLAIGETQYF
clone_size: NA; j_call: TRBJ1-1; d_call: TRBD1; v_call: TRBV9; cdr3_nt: TGTGCCAGCAGCGCATCGACAGGGGGCGGAATGGTAGCTTTCTTT; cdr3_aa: CASSASTGGGMVAFF
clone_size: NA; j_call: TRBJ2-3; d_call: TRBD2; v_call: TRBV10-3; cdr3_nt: TGTGCCACCCAACGACGGCTAGCGGACACAGATACGCAGTATTTT; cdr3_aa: CATQRRLADTDTQYF
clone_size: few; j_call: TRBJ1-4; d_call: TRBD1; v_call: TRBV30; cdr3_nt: TGTGCCTGGGTAGACAGGGGACGAGAAAAACTGTTTTTT; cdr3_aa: CAWVDRGREKLFF
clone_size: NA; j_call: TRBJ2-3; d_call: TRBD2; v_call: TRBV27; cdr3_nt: TGTGCCAGCAGTTTGGAAGCGGGGGCAGGGACAGATACGCAGTATTTT; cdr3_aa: CASSLEAGAGTDTQYF
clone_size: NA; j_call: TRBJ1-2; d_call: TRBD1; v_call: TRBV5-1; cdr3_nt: TGCGCCAGCAGCTTGGGGGACAGGGGCTATGGCTACACCTTC; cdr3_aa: CASSLGDRGYGYTF
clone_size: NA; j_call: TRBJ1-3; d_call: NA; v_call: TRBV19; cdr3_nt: TGTGCCAGTAGTATATATGGCACCCGGGCTGGAAACACCATATATTTT; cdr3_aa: CASSIYGTRAGNTIYF
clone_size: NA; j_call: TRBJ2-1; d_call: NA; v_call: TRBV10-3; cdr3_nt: TGTGCCACCAGTCGAGGCAGGGTGAATGAGCAGTTCTTC; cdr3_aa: CATSRGRVNEQFF
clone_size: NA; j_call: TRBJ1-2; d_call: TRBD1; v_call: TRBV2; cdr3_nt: TGTGCCAGCAGTGAATGGCAGGGGGACTATGGCTACACCTTC; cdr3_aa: CASSEWQGDYGYTF
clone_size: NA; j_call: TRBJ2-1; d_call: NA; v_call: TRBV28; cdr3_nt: TGTGCCAGCAGTTTGTGGAGCGGAGCCCACAATGAGCAGTTCTTC; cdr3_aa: CASSLWSGAHNEQFF
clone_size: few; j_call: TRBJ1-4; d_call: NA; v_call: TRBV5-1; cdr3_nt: TGCGCCAGCAGCTTGCAGGGGCCTGCAACTAATGAAAAACTGTTTTTT; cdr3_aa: CASSLQGPATNEKLFF
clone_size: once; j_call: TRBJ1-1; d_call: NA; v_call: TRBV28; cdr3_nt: TGTGCCAGCACGGGGCCTCGGGGGGCCACAAGGAACACTGAAGCTTTCTTT; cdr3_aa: CASTGPRGATRNTEAFF
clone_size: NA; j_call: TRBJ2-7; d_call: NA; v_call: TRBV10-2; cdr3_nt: TGCGCCAGCAGTGAATCGGAGCACCCCGTGGGTAGAGAGCAGTACTTC; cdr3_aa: CASSESEHPVGREQYF
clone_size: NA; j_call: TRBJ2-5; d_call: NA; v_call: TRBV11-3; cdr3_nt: TGTGCCAGCAGCCCAGGGGTAGCGGGCGTCGGAGAGACCCAGTACTTC; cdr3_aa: CASSPGVAGVGETQYF
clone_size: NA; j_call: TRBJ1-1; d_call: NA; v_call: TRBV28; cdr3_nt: TGTGCCAGCAGATATAGGGGCTTGCACACTGAAGCTTTCTTT; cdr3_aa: CASRYRGLHTEAFF
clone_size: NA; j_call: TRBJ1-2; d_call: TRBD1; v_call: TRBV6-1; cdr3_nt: TGTGCCAGCAGATTAGGACAGGATGGCTATGGCTACACCTTC; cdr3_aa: CASRLGQDGYGYTF
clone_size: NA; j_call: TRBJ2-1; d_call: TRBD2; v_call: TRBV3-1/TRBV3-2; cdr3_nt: TGTGCCAGCAGCCACATAAGTGGGACTAGCGGGACTAGGATGGCTGAGCAGTTCTTC; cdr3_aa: CASSHISGTSGTRMAEQFF
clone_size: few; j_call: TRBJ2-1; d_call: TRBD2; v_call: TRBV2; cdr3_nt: TGTGCCAGCAGTGCGATGCGGCCGGGACTAGCGGGCAATGAGCAGTTCTTC; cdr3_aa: CASSAMRPGLAGNEQFF
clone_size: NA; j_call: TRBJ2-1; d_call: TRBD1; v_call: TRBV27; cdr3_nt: TGTGCCAGCACCCCTACTCCCGGGACAGGGGAGTTCTTC; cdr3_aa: CASTPTPGTGEFF
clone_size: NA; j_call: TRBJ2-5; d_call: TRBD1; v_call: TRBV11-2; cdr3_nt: TGTGCCAGCAGCCGAGACCAGGGGGCGGAGACCCAGTACTTC; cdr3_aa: CASSRDQGAETQYF
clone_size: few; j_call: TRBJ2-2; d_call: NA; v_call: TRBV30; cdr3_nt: TGTGCCAGCTCTCGTCACCCAGGGAACACCGGGGAGCTGTTTTTT; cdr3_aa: CASSRHPGNTGELFF
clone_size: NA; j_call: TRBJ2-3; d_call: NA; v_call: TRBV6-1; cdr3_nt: TGTGCCAGCAGTGAAAGCCTTAGCACAGATACGCAGTATTTT; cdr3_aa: CASSESLSTDTQYF
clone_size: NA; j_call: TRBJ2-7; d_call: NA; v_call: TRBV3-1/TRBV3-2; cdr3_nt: TGTGCCAGCAGCCAAGTTTCCAGGCGCTACGAGCAGTACTTC; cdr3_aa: CASSQVSRRYEQYF
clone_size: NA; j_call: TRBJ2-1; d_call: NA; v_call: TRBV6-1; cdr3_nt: TGTGCCAGCAGTGAACTGGGGGGTTCCTACAATGAGCAGTTCTTC; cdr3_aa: CASSELGGSYNEQFF
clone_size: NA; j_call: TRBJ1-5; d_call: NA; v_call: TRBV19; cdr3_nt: TGTGCCAGTAGTATAGGGGCAGGGCGGGATAGCAATCAGCCCCAGCATTTT; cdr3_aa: CASSIGAGRDSNQPQHF
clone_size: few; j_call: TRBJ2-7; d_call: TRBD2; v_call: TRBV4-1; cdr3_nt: TGCGCCAGCAGCCAAGATCCCTCTCGGGAGGTCTTCTTGCAGTACTTC; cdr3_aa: CASSQDPSREVFLQYF
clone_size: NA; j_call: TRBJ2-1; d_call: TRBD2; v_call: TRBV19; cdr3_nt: TGTGCCAGTAGTATAGATCCCCCTCGGACTAGCGGCAATGAGCAGTTCTTC; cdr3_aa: CASSIDPPRTSGNEQFF
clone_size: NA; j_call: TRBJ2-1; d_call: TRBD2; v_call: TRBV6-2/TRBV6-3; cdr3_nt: TGTGCCAGCAGTTTACTCGGCTGGGATAGCGGGGCACACCACAATGAGCAGTTCTTC; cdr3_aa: CASSLLGWDSGAHHNEQFF
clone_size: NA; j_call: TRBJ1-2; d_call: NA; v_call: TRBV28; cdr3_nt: TGTGCCAGCAGCCCGACAGTTAACTATGGCTACACCTTC; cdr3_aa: CASSPTVNYGYTF
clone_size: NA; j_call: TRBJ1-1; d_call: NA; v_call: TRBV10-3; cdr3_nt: TGTGCCATCAGTGTTCAAGGGGACACTGAAGCTTTCTTT; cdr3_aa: CAISVQGDTEAFF
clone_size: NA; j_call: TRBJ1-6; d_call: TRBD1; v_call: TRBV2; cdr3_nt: TGTGCCAGCAGGGGGGAACAGGGGGCGGATAATTCACCCCTCCACTTT; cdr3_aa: CASRGEQGADNSPLHF
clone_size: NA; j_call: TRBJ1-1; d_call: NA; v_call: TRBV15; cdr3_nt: TGTGCCACCAGCAGTATCCGGGGAGGGTTGGTCGGGACTGAAGCTTTCTTT; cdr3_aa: CATSSIRGGLVGTEAFF
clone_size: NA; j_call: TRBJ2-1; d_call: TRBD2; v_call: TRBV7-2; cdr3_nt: TGTGCCAGCAGCTTAGGTGGGACTAGCGGGGGGTTCTTC; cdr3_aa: CASSLGGTSGGFF
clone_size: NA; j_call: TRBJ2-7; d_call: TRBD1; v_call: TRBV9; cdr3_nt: TGTGCCAGCAGCCCTCGAACCGGGACAGAATACGAGCAGTACTTC; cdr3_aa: CASSPRTGTEYEQYF